This T cell receptor (beta chain) emerged from a study of T-cell memory formation after mild COVID-19. As for the study in general: Among the donors, TCR clusters were largely specific to each donor. Study conclusions and caveats: Clones contracting across day 15 to 85 had a balanced CD4/CD8 profile; later expanding clones leaned CD4+. Contracting CD8+ clones were enriched in EMRA, CD4+ mainly in CM and EM.

The CDR3 extends over 13 amino acids. With 6 bases removed from V and 3 bases from J, the gap between germline ends came to 11 bases. Germline values: CDR1 MNHNS, CDR2 SASEGT. A single record per CDR3 protein comes from TCRdb applying MiXCR to the 5' RACE reads. The repertoire holds roughly 320,000 distinct CDR3 sequences, with approximately 27% as singletons. This clonotype was counted between two and nine times. No antigen is known for it. The sequenced sample consisted of PBMCs or a T cell subset sorted from them (not recorded which). The chain joins TRBV6-1 to TRBJ1-1; tentative D call: TRBD1 (5 bases). The origin of this receptor is an adult woman who had mild COVID-19 (a few samples of this study predate the infection). Cell type and time point are not known. CDR3 sequence: CASRGVEDTEAFF. The CDR3 nucleotides read TGTGCCAGCAGGGGGGTAGAGGACACTGAAGCTTTCTTT.